A selection of T cell receptor beta chains follows, all from one sample in a study of T cell responses to AZD1222 COVID-19 vaccine. TCRdb keeps only in-frame clones here, not all; method: immunoSEQ multiplex PCR. The table has 89,000 or so clones, just over 90% seen once. The material sequenced was peripheral blood, taken 28 days after the second AZD1222 dose. The receptors originated from an adult who received the AZD1222 COVID-19 vaccine. Both conserved end residues are part of each CDR3. The D gene is left open where the match is weak. Not all rows give a size; the values are once, few, many and, for expanded clones, a class.

D: TRBD2
size: NA
J: TRBJ2-1
V: TRBV19
DNA: TGTGCCAGTAGTATTGGACGGACTAGTTCATACGAGCAGTTCTTC
CDR3: CASSIGRTSSYEQFF

D: TRBD1
size: NA
J: TRBJ1-6
V: TRBV25-1
DNA: TGTGCCAGCAGTGAGTCCGGGACAGGACGTTCACCCCTCCACTTT
CDR3: CASSESGTGRSPLHF

D: TRBD2
size: NA
J: TRBJ2-1
V: TRBV19
DNA: TGTGCCAGTAGTATAGTTGGACTAGCGGGAGACAATGAGCAGTTCTTC
CDR3: CASSIVGLAGDNEQFF

D: NA
size: once
J: TRBJ1-4
V: TRBV29-1
DNA: TGCAGCGTTGAGTCAAGGGGGGGTGAAAAACTGTTTTTT
CDR3: CSVESRGGEKLFF

D: NA
size: NA
J: TRBJ1-3
V: TRBV7-9
DNA: TGTGCCAGCAGCCCTTCGAGGGCAGGGGCGACCTCTGGAAACACCATATATTTT
CDR3: CASSPSRAGATSGNTIYF

D: TRBD2
size: NA
J: TRBJ2-2
V: TRBV18
DNA: TGTGCCAGCTCCCCGGGACTAGCGGGAGTCAGCGGGGAGCTGTTTTTT
CDR3: CASSPGLAGVSGELFF

D: NA
size: NA
J: TRBJ2-2
V: TRBV18
DNA: TGTGCCAGCTCGCTTTCAGGGGCCGGGGAGCTGTTTTTT
CDR3: CASSLSGAGELFF

D: TRBD1
size: NA
J: TRBJ2-7
V: TRBV6-9
DNA: TGTGCCAGCAGTTACCCGGGACAGGGTGTTGGGGAGCAGTACTTC
CDR3: CASSYPGQGVGEQYF

D: TRBD1
size: NA
J: TRBJ1-1
V: TRBV5-5
DNA: TGTGCCAGCAGCCCGGACAGGGGAGACATGAACACTGAAGCTTTCTTT
CDR3: CASSPDRGDMNTEAFF

D: NA
size: NA
J: TRBJ1-2
V: TRBV6-1
DNA: TGTGCCAGCAGTGAGCAGGGCTATGGCTACACCTTC
CDR3: CASSEQGYGYTF

D: NA
size: once
J: TRBJ2-5
V: TRBV3-1/TRBV3-2
DNA: TGTGCCAGCAGGGGTTGGACAGATCAAGAGACCCAGTACTTC
CDR3: CASRGWTDQETQYF

D: TRBD1
size: once
J: TRBJ1-2
V: TRBV6-5
DNA: TGTGCCAGCAGCCAGGGGGTGCGCTACACCTTC
CDR3: CASSQGVRYTF

D: NA
size: NA
J: TRBJ2-5
V: TRBV2
DNA: TGTGCCAGCAGCCGGGGCAGGGGAGAGACCCAGTACTTC
CDR3: CASSRGRGETQYF

D: NA
size: NA
J: TRBJ2-7
V: TRBV6-7
DNA: TGTGCCAGCAGGGGGCCGGAGGACTACGAGCAGTACTTC
CDR3: CASRGPEDYEQYF

D: TRBD2
size: NA
J: TRBJ2-2
V: TRBV13
DNA: TGTGCCAGCAGCCCGGCGGGGACTAGGACGAACACCGGGGAGCTGTTTTTT
CDR3: CASSPAGTRTNTGELFF

D: NA
size: NA
J: TRBJ1-5
V: TRBV18
DNA: TGTGCCAGCTCACGGGGCCCAGGGGTACCTCAGCCCCAGCATTTT
CDR3: CASSRGPGVPQPQHF

D: NA
size: NA
J: TRBJ1-1
V: TRBV6-5
DNA: TGTGCCAGCAGTTACGACAGGAACACTGAAGCTTTCTTT
CDR3: CASSYDRNTEAFF

D: NA
size: NA
J: TRBJ1-5
V: TRBV5-1
DNA: TGCGCCAGCAGCTCCCTGGGGGGCTTTGATCAGCCCCAGCATTTT
CDR3: CASSSLGGFDQPQHF

D: NA
size: NA
J: TRBJ2-7
V: TRBV4-1
DNA: TGCGCCAGCAGCCAAGTCGCTCAGGGGCGCGAGCAGTACTTC
CDR3: CASSQVAQGREQYF

D: NA
size: NA
J: TRBJ2-7
V: TRBV27
DNA: TGTGCCAGCGCGGGCGATTACGAGCAGTACTTC
CDR3: CASAGDYEQYF

D: NA
size: many
J: TRBJ2-1
V: TRBV5-4
DNA: TGTGCCAGCAGGAGCGGAAACTACAATGAGCAGTTCTTC
CDR3: CASRSGNYNEQFF

D: NA
size: NA
J: TRBJ1-1
V: TRBV15
DNA: TGTGCCACCAGCAGAGTTCGTACAGGGAACACTGAAGCTTTCTTT
CDR3: CATSRVRTGNTEAFF

D: NA
size: NA
J: TRBJ2-7
V: TRBV30
DNA: TGTGCCTGGAGTGTACGGGGGACTCACAGCGAGCAGTACTTC
CDR3: CAWSVRGTHSEQYF

D: NA
size: NA
J: TRBJ2-6
V: TRBV5-1
DNA: TGCGCCAGCAGCTTCTCTCCAGGCTCTGGGGCCAACGTCCTGACTTTC
CDR3: CASSFSPGSGANVLTF

D: TRBD1
size: NA
J: TRBJ2-1
V: TRBV6-5
DNA: TGTGCCAGCAGCACAGGGGGCATCTACTACAATGAGCAGTTCTTC
CDR3: CASSTGGIYYNEQFF

D: TRBD1
size: NA
J: TRBJ2-1
V: TRBV24-1
DNA: TGTGCCACCAGTGATTGGGGGACAGGGTTCAATGAGCAGTTCTTC
CDR3: CATSDWGTGFNEQFF

D: NA
size: once
J: TRBJ1-6
V: TRBV10-1
DNA: TGCGCCAGCAGTGTTGGGGGCGGTTCACCCCTCCACTTT
CDR3: CASSVGGGSPLHF

D: TRBD2
size: NA
J: TRBJ2-3
V: TRBV6-5
DNA: TGTGCCAGCAGTAGACTAGCGGTTGCAGATACGCAGTATTTT
CDR3: CASSRLAVADTQYF

D: NA
size: NA
J: TRBJ2-7
V: TRBV5-8
DNA: TGTGCCAGCAGCTTCGCCGAGCAGTACTTC
CDR3: CASSFAEQYF

D: NA
size: NA
J: TRBJ1-1
V: TRBV7-8
DNA: TGTGCCAGCAGCCCGACCGGGAGGGTTGGTACTGAAGCTTTCTTT
CDR3: CASSPTGRVGTEAFF

D: TRBD1
size: NA
J: TRBJ1-5
V: TRBV7-9
DNA: TGTGCCAGCAGCACCGGGACAGGGAATCAGCCCCAGCATTTT
CDR3: CASSTGTGNQPQHF

D: NA
size: NA
J: TRBJ1-4
V: TRBV5-1
DNA: TGCGCCAGCAGCGTCCTGGGAACAACTAATGAAAAACTGTTTTTT
CDR3: CASSVLGTTNEKLFF

D: NA
size: NA
J: TRBJ2-1
V: TRBV29-1
DNA: TGCAGCGCCCAGGGATATGGACACGGGAATGAGCAGTTCTTC
CDR3: CSAQGYGHGNEQFF

D: TRBD1
size: NA
J: TRBJ1-1
V: TRBV2
DNA: TGTGCCAGCGGGAAGACAGGGGTGGGTACTGAAGCTTTCTTT
CDR3: CASGKTGVGTEAFF

D: TRBD2
size: NA
J: TRBJ2-1
V: TRBV30
DNA: TGTGCCTGGAGTTTACTAGCGGGTTACAATGAGCAGTTCTTC
CDR3: CAWSLLAGYNEQFF

D: TRBD1
size: NA
J: TRBJ1-2
V: TRBV2
DNA: TGTGCCAGCAGAGGACAGGGGCCCTATGGCTACACCTTC
CDR3: CASRGQGPYGYTF

D: TRBD2
size: NA
J: TRBJ2-7
V: TRBV5-3
DNA: TGTGCCAGAAGCCAGGGGCTAGCGGGAGGGCCTGACGAGCAGTACTTC
CDR3: CARSQGLAGGPDEQYF

D: NA
size: NA
J: TRBJ1-1
V: TRBV29-1
DNA: TGCAGCGTGGGGCCCGAGAGACAGGCTGAGGCTTTCTTT
CDR3: CSVGPERQAEAFF

D: NA
size: NA
J: TRBJ1-2
V: TRBV9
DNA: TGTGCCAGCAGCGAGCGGGCCGCTGGAGGATATGGCTACACCTTC
CDR3: CASSERAAGGYGYTF

D: TRBD1
size: once
J: TRBJ1-6
V: TRBV28
DNA: TGTGCCAGCAGTCACACACCCACCGGGACAGGGGTTTACTCACCCCTCCACTTT
CDR3: CASSHTPTGTGVYSPLHF

D: NA
size: NA
J: TRBJ1-1
V: TRBV9
DNA: TGTGCCAGCAGCGGGGGGGCAATGACTGAAGCTTTCTTT
CDR3: CASSGGAMTEAFF

D: NA
size: NA
J: TRBJ1-3
V: TRBV27
DNA: TGTGCCAGCAGTAGATCATGGGACGGAAACACCATATATTTT
CDR3: CASSRSWDGNTIYF

D: NA
size: NA
J: TRBJ1-1
V: TRBV7-6
DNA: TGTGCCAGCAGCCCCCTCTCAGCTTTCTTT
CDR3: CASSPLSAFF

D: TRBD2
size: NA
J: TRBJ2-7
V: TRBV10-3
DNA: TGTGCCATCAGTGAGGGGTCTAGCGGGAGCCGTCAGGGGCAGTACTTC
CDR3: CAISEGSSGSRQGQYF

D: NA
size: NA
J: TRBJ2-7
V: TRBV28
DNA: TGTGCCAGCAGTTTTGTTCAGCGCCAGTACTTC
CDR3: CASSFVQRQYF